These 18 T cell receptor beta chains came from one sample sequenced in a study of Ad26.COV2.S vaccination and SARS-CoV-2 variants. Sequencing was performed with immunoSEQ multiplex PCR; in TCRdb, only in-frame clones are kept and a portion is missing. The sample has about 330,000 clones, approximately 87% seen once; the top ten hold about 5.4%. As for treatment: 19 received Ad26.COV2.S at low or high dose, single or two shots; roughly 5 received placebo; per-sample allocation not given. It was on day 63 after the first vaccine or placebo injection that samples were taken. Sequencing used peripheral blood, obtained in a trial of Ad26.COV2.S vaccine versus placebo. All receptors come from a person between 18 and 65 years old who received the Ad26.COV2.S COVID-19 vaccine or a placebo.

This chain connects TRBV6-2 or TRBV6-3 to TRBJ1-1; D is perhaps TRBD1 (5 bases). Germline lookup yields CDR1 MNHEY and CDR2 SVGEGT. V was cut by 6 bases and J by 4 bases, with 9 bases left in between. This CDR3 region has 12 residues. The CDR3 loop is CASSHGGTEAFF. CDR3 bases: TGTGCCAGCAGCCATGGGGGCACTGAAGCTTTCTTT.

The rearrangement uses TRBV5-1 and TRBJ2-4; 10 bases agree with TRBD1. CDR1 and CDR2 (germline): SGHRS, YFSETQ. Losses at the gene ends were 3 bases for V and 8 bases for J; bases not matched to a gene: 5. The CDR3 contains 14 residues. The CDR3 nucleotides are TGCGCCAGCAGCTCGACAGGGGGCGGAGACATTCAGTACTTC. Its translation is CASSSTGGGDIQYF. Based on the CDR3 plus reference TRBV5-1 and TRBJ2-4, the full variable domain is KAGVTQTPRYLIKTRGQQVTLSCSPISGHRSVSWYQQTPGQGLQFLFEYFSETQRNKGNFPGRFSGRQFSNSRSEMNVSTLELGDSALYLCASSSTGGGDIQYFGAGTRLSVL.

The genes are TRBV19 and TRBJ1-1, with 7 bases matching TRBD1. CDR3 length: 13 amino acids. CDR1 and CDR2 (germline): LNHDA, SQIVND (reference sequence). After removal of 3 bases from V and 8 bases from J, the junction contained 6 bases not matched to a gene. CDR3 in DNA: TGTGCCAGTAGTATGACAGGGCGTCTAGAAGCTTTCTTT. Amino acids: CASSMTGRLEAFF.

The chain has TRBV19 and TRBJ2-1, with D perhaps given as TRBD1 or TRBD2 (5 bases each). Germline V gives CDR1 LNHDA, CDR2 SQIVND (reference sequence). CDR3 size: 13 residues. Trimming pared 6 bases from V and 4 bases from J, leaving 10 bases between. The chain's CDR3 is CASSRGRYNEQFF. The CDR3 coding sequence is TGTGCCAGTAGCCGGGGACGGTACAATGAGCAGTTCTTC.

CDR3 coding DNA: TGCGCCAGCAGCCTGGCCCCGGGGTGGAGCCCGGACACTGAAGCTTTCTTT. Its translation: CASSLAPGWSPDTEAFF. The chain recombines TRBV4-3 with TRBJ1-1; no firm D call. CDR1 and CDR2 (germline): LGHNA, YSLEER. The germline V and J ends were trimmed by 4 bases and 3 bases, with 21 bases remaining between them. CDR3 length: 17 amino acids.

As for this clone: At one of its ends the junction is not consistent with the germline gene, which may arise from a read error. The chain couples TRBV27 to TRBJ2-3, with 9 nucleotides matching TRBD1. The CDR3 contains 14 residues. CDR1 is MNHEY, CDR2 SMNVEV, per germline (reference sequence). The CDR3 protein is CASRSLVPGQGNFF. CDR3 nucleotides: TGTGCCAGCAGAAGTCTCGTGCCGGGACAGGGAAATTTTTTT.

The V and J genes are TRBV12-3 or TRBV12-4 and TRBJ1-2; tentatively, D is TRBD1 (5 bases). V lost 5 bases and J 8 bases, leaving 15 bases between the germline ends. The CDR3 extends over 13 amino acids. The CDR3 region has the DNA TGTGCCAGCAGTCCCGAAGGGGTGGGAGGCTACACCTTC. Its protein product is CASSPEGVGGYTF.

This clone has only one observation. The V gene is TRBV27, the J gene TRBJ2-3; 7 bases match TRBD2. There are 15 residues in the CDR3. The J segment lost 1 base and the V segment lost 2 bases, leaving 3 bases of the junction unmatched. In germline, CDR1 is MNHEY, CDR2 SMNVEV (reference sequence). The CDR3 bases are TGTGCCAGCAGTTTAGGCGGGGGAGGCACAGATACGCAGTATTTT. Its translation: CASSLGGGGTDTQYF.

The V and J genes are TRBV6-2 or TRBV6-3 and TRBJ1-1; D remains unclear. The germline V and J ends were trimmed by 2 bases and 6 bases, with 16 bases remaining between them. The germline V gene encodes CDR1 MNHEY and CDR2 SVGEGT. The CDR3 has 15 residues. CDR3 sequence (DNA): TGTGCCAGCAGTTACCATCTGACCCGGGGTGCTGAAGCTTTCTTT. It is translated as CASSYHLTRGAEAFF.

This chain links TRBV5-1 with TRBJ1-2, with a tentative D call TRBD1 (6 bases). The CDR3 length is 14 residues. CDR1 is SGHRS and CDR2 is YFSETQ in the germline V gene. Trimming left V 2 bases short and J 4 bases short, with 12 bases between. This chain's CDR3 is CASSLGGVAYGYTF. CDR3 bases: TGCGCCAGCAGCTTAGGGGGAGTTGCCTATGGCTACACCTTC.

V and J are TRBV13 and TRBJ2-3; no definite D call. The CDR3 is 16 residues long. V was pared by 1 base and J by 2 bases, with 13 bases between. Looked up from germline, CDR1 is PRHDT and CDR2 is FYEKMQ (reference sequence). Written as DNA, the CDR3 is TGTGCCAGCAGCTTAGAGGCAGACGCCGACACAGATACGCAGTATTTT. Its translation is CASSLEADADTDTQYF.

This rearrangement joins TRBV7-2 to TRBJ2-7; no clear D gene. Trimming left V 1 base short and J 6 bases short, with 10 bases between. Looked up from germline, CDR1 is SGHTA and CDR2 is FQGNSA. The CDR3 has 13 amino acids. CDR3 sequence: CASSLDWGSEQYV. In nucleotides, the CDR3 is TGTGCCAGCAGCTTAGACTGGGGAAGCGAGCAGTACGTC.

This clone was counted a few times. The CDR3: CASGGGGTNEKLFF. CDR3 DNA: TGTGCCAGCGGGGGAGGAGGGACTAATGAAAAACTGTTTTTT. V usage is TRBV2 and J usage is TRBJ1-4; D is perhaps TRBD1 (5 bases). CDR1 is SNHLY and CDR2 is FYNNEI in the germline V gene. V dropped 8 bases and J dropped 2 bases, with 12 bases sitting between them. CDR3 length: 14 amino acids.

The chain links TRBV19 to TRBJ1-5; maybe TRBD1 (5 bases). The CDR3 extends over 15 amino acids. The V gene's germline CDR1 is LNHDA and CDR2 SQIVND (reference sequence). Trimming took 10 bases from V and 5 from J, leaving 21 bases between them. The CDR3: CATGQSRAGYQPQHF. CDR3 in DNA: TGTGCCACCGGACAATCGAGGGCAGGGTATCAGCCCCAGCATTTT.

The rearrangement uses TRBV29-1 and TRBJ2-5; D gene ambiguous. This CDR3 has 15 amino acids. V was cut by 6 bases and J by 0 bases, with 17 bases left in between. Germline V lookup: CDR1 SQVTM, CDR2 ANQGSEA. This CDR3 reads CSVERTWGNQETQYF. As DNA, the CDR3 is TGCAGCGTAGAAAGGACGTGGGGTAACCAAGAGACCCAGTACTTC.

The chain carries TRBV11-3 and TRBJ2-1; 7 positions match TRBD2. The CDR3 loop spans 14 amino acids. Germline loops: CDR1 SGHNT, CDR2 YENEEA. The V and J ends lost 3 bases and 9 bases, in that order; junction bases with no gene match: 8. In nucleotides, the CDR3 is TGTGCCAGCAGCTTCGTGGGGCGGGAGTCTGAGCAGTTCTTC. It specifies CASSFVGRESEQFF.

The chain carries TRBV5-5 and TRBJ1-1; 7 nucleotides line up with TRBD1. Germline values: CDR1 SGHKS, CDR2 YYEKEE (reference sequence). The CDR3 is 16 residues long. V lost 7 bases and J lost 0; bases outside the gene matches: 12. CDR3 protein: CASSPGQGGMNTEAFF. CDR3 in DNA: TGTGCCAGCTCCCCTGGGCAGGGGGGCATGAACACTGAAGCTTTCTTT.

This clone was observed a single time. This chain joins TRBV11-2 and TRBJ1-1, with TRBD1 identical over 7 bases. Germline V gene data show CDR1 as SGHAT and CDR2 as FQNNGV. There are 12 residues in the CDR3. The ends lost 5 bases at V and 8 bases at J; junction bases unmatched: 5. The CDR3 loop reads CASSRLDREAFF. The CDR3 nucleotides are TGTGCCAGCAGCAGACTGGACAGGGAAGCTTTCTTT. Combining the CDR3 with reference TRBV11-2 and TRBJ1-1 gives the whole variable domain EAGVAQSPRYKIIEKRQSVAFWCNPISGHATLYWYQQILGQGPKLLIQFQNNGVVDDSQLPKDRFSAERLKGVDSTLKIQPAKLEDSAVYLCASSRLDREAFFGQGTRLTVV.